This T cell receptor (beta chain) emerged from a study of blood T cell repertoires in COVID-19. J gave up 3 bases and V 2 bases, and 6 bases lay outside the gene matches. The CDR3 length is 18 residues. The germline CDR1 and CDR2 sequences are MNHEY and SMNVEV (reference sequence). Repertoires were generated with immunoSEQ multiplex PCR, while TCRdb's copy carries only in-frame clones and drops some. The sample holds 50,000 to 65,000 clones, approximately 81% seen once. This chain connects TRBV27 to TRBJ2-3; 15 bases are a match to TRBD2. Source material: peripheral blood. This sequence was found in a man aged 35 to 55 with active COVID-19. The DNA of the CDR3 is TGTGCCAGCAGTTTAATTTGGACTAGCGGGAGGGGTACAGATACGCAGTATTTT. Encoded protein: CASSLIWTSGRGTDTQYF.